One TCR beta chain is described in this entry. Its target is unknown. These data belong to a study of T cell clonotyping in hematopoietic cell transplantation. Germline lookup yields CDR1 SQVTM and CDR2 ANQGSEA. V dropped 6 bases and J dropped 6 bases, with 17 bases sitting between them. CDR3 length: 13 amino acids. Study conclusions and caveats: At the given depth, recipient repertoires were over 95% de novo clonotypes. Graft donor and pretransplant recipient Inverse Simpson Index values predicted broader posttransplant TCR diversity. CD4 and CD8 repertoire contributions could not be separated without sorting. Recipient TCR diversity dropped after transplant; expanded clonotypes rose from day 30 to 180.

Generated by immunoSEQ multiplex PCR, the TCRdb table keeps only in-frame clones and is missing some. The sample lists roughly 27,000 clones, under 97% seen once, with roughly 1.4% in the top ten. The sequence derives from a man between 50 and 59 years old in good health. Some clones in this sample may be carry-over from other donors' samples. This chain uses TRBV29-1 with TRBJ1-1, with unresolved D. The sequenced sample consisted of peripheral blood mononuclear cells. CDR3 DNA: TGCAGCGTAGGACGGAACTCGGACGCTGAAGCTTTCTTT. Translated: CSVGRNSDAEAFF.